A single sample gave rise to the 9 T cell receptor beta chains below, sequenced in a study of shared T cell receptors in the human thymus. This table comes from immunoSEQ multiplex PCR, and its TCRdb copy is limited to in-frame clones, with some not included. Of 450,000 to 650,000 clones in the sample, approximately 80% were seen once. Separately, the same data were catalogued under a study of human thymus T cells.

The sequencing input was thymocytes. All receptors come from a boy under two years old with a congenital heart defect.

The chain employs TRBV5-8 and TRBJ1-4; 9 nucleotides match TRBD1. V dropped 4 bases and J dropped 7; count of bases not matched to a gene: 11. Germline CDR1 reads SGHTS; CDR2 reads YDEGEE. The length of the CDR3 is 16 residues. CDR3 residues: CASSLIPGQGSEKLFF. The CDR3 bases are TGTGCCAGCAGCCTCATACCGGGACAGGGAAGTGAAAAACTGTTTTTT.

This clone was detected once. The chain joins TRBV4-1 to TRBJ2-1, with TRBD2 matching over 13 bases. After removal of 6 bases from V and 8 bases from J, the junction contained 7 bases not matched to a gene. CDR1 MGHRA and CDR2 YSYEKL come from the germline V gene. This CDR3 is built from 15 residues. The CDR3 DNA sequence: TGCGCCAGCAGACGATTAACTAGCGGGAGGGATGAGCAGTTCTTC. As protein: CASRRLTSGRDEQFF.

V and J are TRBV4-3 and TRBJ1-4; TRBD1 matches at 7 bases. This CDR3 comprises 16 residues. From germline, CDR1 is LGHNA and CDR2 YSLEER. The V gene end was trimmed by 0 bases and the J gene end by 10 bases; junction bases not matched to a gene: 11. The CDR3 bases are TGCGCCAGCAGCCAAGAGATGGAGGGGGCGCGGGGAAAACTGTTTTTT. It encodes CASSQEMEGARGKLFF.

This chain joins TRBV14 and TRBJ2-1; TRBD2 matches at 7 bases. The CDR3 consists of 19 residues. Germline CDR1 is SGHDN and CDR2 is FVKESK. The V gene end was trimmed by 3 bases and the J gene end by 5 bases; junction bases not matched to a gene: 19. CDR3 loop: CASSHGPGRNGRNHNEQFF. CDR3 in DNA: TGTGCCAGCAGCCATGGCCCGGGGCGTAACGGGAGGAACCACAATGAGCAGTTCTTC.

This chain uses TRBV29-1 with TRBJ1-3; D call uncertain. The CDR3 is 13 amino acids. Trimming stripped 5 bases from V and 0 bases from J, with 8 bases between. From germline, CDR1 is SQVTM and CDR2 ANQGSEA. The CDR3 coding sequence is TGCAGCGTTCTACTTCACTCTGGAAACACCATATATTTT. Residues: CSVLLHSGNTIYF.

This clone appeared once. This CDR3 reads CASSQDSPSGSPKGYEQYF. The CDR3 coding sequence is TGTGCCAGCAGCCAAGATAGTCCTAGCGGGAGCCCTAAAGGGTACGAGCAGTACTTC. The V and J genes are TRBV4-2 and TRBJ2-7; the match to TRBD2 covers 10 bases. Germline CDR1 is LGHNA and CDR2 is YNFKEQ. The CDR3 runs to 19 residues. The trim removed 0 bases at V and 4 bases at J, leaving 15 bases unmatched.

This chain links TRBV9 with TRBJ2-2; 9 positions match TRBD1. V was clipped by 3 bases and J by 3 bases; unmatched bases: 9. The CDR3 runs to 17 residues. Per germline, CDR1 SGDLS and CDR2 YYNGEE. As DNA, the CDR3 is TGTGCCAGCAGCGCCCCGGACAGGGGTCTTCACACCGGGGAGCTGTTTTTT. The encoded protein is CASSAPDRGLHTGELFF. Together with reference TRBV9 and TRBJ2-2, the CDR3 gives the full variable domain: DSGVTQTPKHLITATGQRVTLRCSPRSGDLSVYWYQQSLDQGLQFLIQYYNGEERAKGNILERFSAQQFPDLHSELNLSSLELGDSALYFCASSAPDRGLHTGELFFGEGSRLTVL.

The J gene is TRBJ2-1, the V gene TRBV9, with 11 bases lining up with TRBD1. The J segment lost 2 bases and the V segment lost 3 bases, leaving 1 base of the junction unmatched. This CDR3 spans 15 amino acids. Germline V gives CDR1 SGDLS, CDR2 YYNGEE. DNA of the CDR3: TGTGCCAGCAGCGAGGACAGGGGGCCCTACAATGAGCAGTTCTTC. Amino acids: CASSEDRGPYNEQFF.

This clone was seen more than once but under ten times. This sequence joins TRBV4-3 and TRBJ1-5; 8 bases align to TRBD1. Germline lookup yields CDR1 LGHNA and CDR2 YSLEER. Trimming at V came to 1 base and at J to 7 bases, leaving 6 bases not matched to a gene. The CDR3 has 15 residues. CDR3 in amino acids: CASSQARGRGQPQHF. The CDR3 DNA sequence: TGCGCCAGCAGCCAAGCCAGGGGGCGCGGACAGCCCCAGCATTTT.